The clone carrying this TCR beta chain was detected only a few times. This entry is derived from a study of early T cells in non-severe SARS-CoV-2 infection. The germline gives CDR1 SGHNT, CDR2 YYREEE (reference sequence). The CDR3 consists of 14 residues. Trimming took 4 bases from V and 2 from J, leaving 12 bases between them. A single record per CDR3 protein comes from TCRdb applying MiXCR to the 5' RACE reads. In the table there are around 57,000 distinct CDR3 sequences, roughly 10% of which are singletons. The clonotype originates from an adult who was a healthcare worker with PCR-confirmed SARS-CoV-2 infection or an uninfected control (not recorded which). The J gene is TRBJ1-1, the V gene TRBV5-4, with a weak D call TRBD1 (6 bases). The specimen was whole blood. The CDR3 loop is CASSQGQINTEAFF. The CDR3 region has the DNA TGTGCCAGCAGCCAAGGACAGATAAACACTGAAGCTTTCTTT.